A single sample gave rise to the 24 T cell receptor beta chains below, sequenced in a study of cytomegalovirus exposure and HLA in healthy donors. Primers included in the PCR were 60 Vbeta and 13 Jbeta primers. Libraries were prepared by immunoSEQ multiplex PCR; TCRdb keeps only in-frame clonotypes and omits some of them. This sample has roughly 79,000 clones; around 70% occur once, and the top ten carry 6.2%. Sequences were obtained from PBMCs. These receptors originate from a woman aged 45-60 years in good health and CMV-seropositive.

In nucleotides, the CDR3 is TGTGCCAGCAGATCTACAGGGGGCAGAGGCACTGAAGCTTTCTTT. It encodes CASRSTGGRGTEAFF. The chain carries TRBV7-3 and TRBJ1-1; 9 bases fit TRBD1. The CDR3 is 15 amino acids. V was clipped by 6 bases and J by 4 bases; unmatched bases: 9. Germline V lookup: CDR1 SGHTA, CDR2 FQGTGA.

The V gene is TRBV11-2, the J gene TRBJ2-1; 8 nucleotides match TRBD2. The germline V gene has CDR1 SGHAT and CDR2 FQNNGV. The CDR3 is 18 amino acids. With 0 bases clipped from V and 7 bases from J, the junction kept 14 bases outside the gene matches. CDR3 amino acids: CASSLDLRSGRGGNEQFF. Here the CDR3 DNA reads TGTGCCAGCAGCTTAGATCTTAGGAGCGGGAGAGGGGGAAATGAGCAGTTCTTC.

This chain joins TRBV28 and TRBJ1-2; D is perhaps TRBD1 (6 bases). Germline-derived CDR1 and CDR2 are MDHEN and SYDVKM. Trimming took off 3 bases at V and 8 bases at J, with 16 bases between the two ends. This CDR3 comprises 14 residues. For the CDR3, the DNA is TGTGCCAGCAGTTTTGTGTTGGCAGGGGAAGGCTACACCTTC. It codes for CASSFVLAGEGYTF.

The chain has TRBV27 and TRBJ1-4; 12 nucleotides match TRBD1. The CDR3 loop spans 20 amino acids. Germline trimming cut 7 bases from V and 2 bases from J; bases unmatched to any gene: 17. Germline lookup yields CDR1 MNHEY and CDR2 SMNVEV (reference sequence). CDR3 amino acids: CASKELPGTGGAHTNEKLFF. Here the CDR3 DNA reads TGTGCCAGCAAAGAGTTACCCGGGACAGGGGGCGCACACACTAATGAAAAACTGTTTTTT.

The chain recombines TRBV4-1 with TRBJ2-5, with TRBD2 matching 11 bases. CDR3 length equals 16 residues. The germline V gene has CDR1 MGHRA and CDR2 YSYEKL. Trimming cost V 5 bases and J 5 bases; bases outside gene matches: 10. In DNA, the CDR3 is TGCGCCAGCAGCTTGACTAGCGGGATAAGCGGGGAGACCCAGTACTTC. Translated: CASSLTSGISGETQYF.

Of note for this clone: Relative to the germline gene, one junction end is altered; a read error may explain this. This rearrangement joins TRBV28 to TRBJ1-1; TRBD1 is a possible D gene (6 bases). Germline values: CDR1 MDHEN, CDR2 SYDVKM. The CDR3 contains 14 residues. CDR3 sequence (DNA): TGTGTCAGCAGTTGGGGGGGGGCACACACTGAAGCTTTCTTT. Its protein product is CVSSWGGAHTEAFF. The whole variable domain, filled in from reference TRBV28 and TRBJ1-1, reads DVKVTQSSRYLVKRTGEKVFLECVQDMDHENMFWYRQDPGLGLRLIYFSYDVKMKEKGDIPEGYSVSREKKERFSLILESASTNQTSMYLCVSSWGGAHTEAFFGQGTRLTVV.

This chain connects TRBV19 to TRBJ2-7; 7 positions match TRBD1. The CDR3 is made up of 13 amino acids. J was trimmed by 3 bases and V by 7 bases; bases with no gene match: 6. From germline, CDR1 is LNHDA and CDR2 SQIVND (reference sequence). The CDR3 reads CASTGTASYEQYF. The CDR3 DNA reads TGTGCCAGTACGGGGACAGCCAGCTACGAGCAGTACTTC.

This chain links TRBV29-1 with TRBJ2-7; 8 bases line up with TRBD2. The CDR3 spans 13 residues. Unmatched junction bases numbered 7, after V lost 6 bases and J lost 3 bases. Germline V gene sequence: CDR1 SQVTM, CDR2 ANQGSEA. For the CDR3, the DNA is TGCAGCGTCCCGGCGGGAGGAGGCTACGAGCAGTACTTC. Protein product: CSVPAGGGYEQYF.

In its sample, this clone was seen once. CDR3 sequence reads: CARSLDRPIVVYGYTF. DNA for the CDR3: TGTGCCAGAAGCCTGGACAGGCCCATTGTCGTCTATGGCTACACCTTC. The genes are TRBV5-3 and TRBJ1-2, with 7 bases identical to TRBD1. TRBV5-3 is an ORF, with its function uncertain. The CDR3 consists of 16 residues. V shed 4 bases and J 4 bases; nucleotides not matched to a gene: 13.

This clone was picked up a small number of times. This rearrangement joins TRBV19 to TRBJ2-7, with TRBD1 matching over 8 bases. CDR1 and CDR2 (germline): LNHDA, SQIVND (reference sequence). The CDR3 is made up of 13 amino acids. J gave up 6 bases and V 7 bases, and 8 bases lay outside the gene matches. CDR3 region: CASTRQGLGEQYF. For the CDR3, the DNA is TGTGCCAGTACTCGACAGGGGTTGGGCGAGCAGTACTTC.

The chain combines TRBV7-6 with TRBJ1-6, with TRBD1 matching over 8 bases. Germline V lookup: CDR1 SGHVS, CDR2 FNYEAQ. This CDR3 is built from 16 residues. Trimming took 5 bases from V and 6 from J; bases not matched to a gene: 9. In nucleotides, the CDR3 is TGTGCCAGCAGCATCGGGACAGGAGGCATTAATTCACCCCTCCACTTT. Protein: CASSIGTGGINSPLHF.

This clone came up once. This rearrangement joins TRBV18 to TRBJ2-3; D is ambiguous. CDR1 is KGHSH, CDR2 LQKENI, per germline. V gave up 1 base and J gave up 1 base, with 9 bases separating them. CDR3 length: 15 amino acids. CDR3 in amino acids: CASSPQSVGTDTQYF. CDR3 coding DNA: TGTGCCAGCTCACCACAATCCGTCGGCACAGATACGCAGTATTTT. The variable domain in full, completed from reference TRBV18 and TRBJ2-3, reads NAGVMQNPRHLVRRRGQEARLRCSPMKGHSHVYWYRQLPEEGLKFMVYLQKENIIDESGMPKERFSAEFPKEGPSILRIQQVVRGDSAAYFCASSPQSVGTDTQYFGPGTRLTVL.

V usage is TRBV30 and J usage is TRBJ1-4; TRBD1 agrees at 10 bases. From germline, CDR1 is GTSNPN and CDR2 SVGIG (reference sequence). The trim removed 1 base at V and 5 bases at J, leaving 7 bases unmatched. The CDR3 totals 16 residues. CDR3 DNA sequence: TGTGCCTGGAGTGCCCCCCGACAGGGGGCGAATGAAAAACTGTTTTTT. Amino acid sequence: CAWSAPRQGANEKLFF.

In its sample, this clone was seen a few times. The chain has TRBV2 and TRBJ1-1, with a weak D call TRBD1 (5 bases). The germline gives CDR1 SNHLY, CDR2 FYNNEI. This CDR3 is built from 15 residues. V lost 6 bases, J lost 0 bases, and 14 bases lay in between. CDR3 sequence: CASRTGVVMNTEAFF. The CDR3, as DNA: TGTGCCAGCAGAACAGGAGTCGTCATGAACACTGAAGCTTTCTTT.

The rearrangement uses TRBV6-5 and TRBJ2-2; D remains unclear. Trimming took 5 bases from V and 2 from J, leaving 9 bases between them. Germline V lookup: CDR1 MNHEY, CDR2 SVGAGI. The CDR3 consists of 14 residues. In nucleotides, the CDR3 is TGTGCCAGCAGTCGCGATTTCAACACCGGGGAGCTGTTTTTT. Its translation is CASSRDFNTGELFF.

V gene TRBV6-4 combines with J gene TRBJ1-1, with D perhaps matching TRBD1 (5 bases). V lost 9 bases to trimming and J lost 0 bases, with 11 bases between them. This CDR3 is built from 13 residues. CDR1 is MRHNA and CDR2 is SNTAGT in the germline V gene. CDR3 protein: CARRQTVNTEAFF. The CDR3 DNA follows: TGTGCCAGAAGACAGACAGTGAACACTGAAGCTTTCTTT.

The V call is TRBV7-8, the J call TRBJ2-7; D uncertain. CDR3 size: 13 residues. The ends were cut back, 3 bases at V and 3 bases at J, with 9 bases in the middle. Looked up from germline, CDR1 is SGHVS and CDR2 is FQNEAQ. Written as DNA, the CDR3 is TGTGCCAGCAGCTTGACACCGAGCTACGAGCAGTACTTC. Translating it yields CASSLTPSYEQYF.

A few counts support this clone. Here the CDR3 reads CATIPQGAYEQYF. The CDR3, as DNA: TGTGCCACGATCCCCCAGGGGGCCTACGAGCAGTACTTC. The gene calls are TRBV28 and TRBJ2-7, with 7 bases fitting TRBD1. J gave up 2 bases and V 10 bases, and 8 bases lay outside the gene matches. From germline, CDR1 is MDHEN and CDR2 SYDVKM. This CDR3 comprises 13 residues.

The chain uses TRBV2 and TRBJ2-5; TRBD1 agrees at 7 bases. With 7 bases clipped from V and 3 bases from J, the junction kept 8 bases outside the gene matches. The V gene's germline CDR1 is SNHLY and CDR2 FYNNEI. The CDR3 totals 14 residues. CDR3 protein: CASTRRDSKETQYF. The DNA for the CDR3 is TGTGCCAGCACCCGCCGGGACAGCAAAGAGACCCAGTACTTC.

For the CDR3, the DNA is TGTGCCAGCACTACAGGGTCCTATGGCTACACCTTC. Amino acids: CASTTGSYGYTF. V usage is TRBV28 and J usage is TRBJ1-2, with a weak D call TRBD1 (6 bases). Germline V gives CDR1 MDHEN, CDR2 SYDVKM. The CDR3 is 12 amino acids. Trimming removed 7 bases from V and 4 bases from J, with 10 bases in between.

J is TRBJ2-6 and V is TRBV5-1; 9 bases agree with TRBD2. J lost 5 bases, V lost 5 bases, and 11 bases had no gene match. The germline gives CDR1 SGHRS, CDR2 YFSETQ. The CDR3 contains 17 residues. The CDR3 reads CASSSGTSLSRANVLTF. CDR3 nucleotides: TGCGCCAGCAGTTCCGGGACTAGCCTCTCGAGGGCCAACGTCCTGACTTTC.

V usage is TRBV25-1 and J usage is TRBJ1-5, with 11 bases that match TRBD1. The ends lost 1 base at V and 5 bases at J; junction bases unmatched: 1. Germline CDR1 is MGHDK and CDR2 is SYGVNS. The CDR3 totals 15 residues. As DNA, the CDR3 is TGTGCCAGCAGTGAATCGGGACAGGGGGATCAGCCCCAGCATTTT. Encoded protein: CASSESGQGDQPQHF.

This clone was counted between two and nine times. CDR3 DNA sequence: TGTGCCAGCAGCCCAGCCAGCGGGAGCGCGGATACGCAGTATTTT. It translates to CASSPASGSADTQYF. The rearrangement uses TRBV6-1 and TRBJ2-3; 8 nucleotides match TRBD2. This CDR3 is 15 amino acids long. Germline assignment: CDR1 MNHNS and CDR2 SASEGT. The V gene end was trimmed by 6 bases and the J gene end by 6 bases; junction bases not matched to a gene: 11.

The chain carries TRBV18 and TRBJ2-1; 15 bases fit TRBD2. CDR3 length: 17 amino acids. The V gene's germline CDR1 is KGHSH and CDR2 LQKENI. The junction had 7 bases not matched to a gene; V was cut back by 1 base and J by 9 bases. CDR3 protein: CASSPRRTSGRAVEQFF. The CDR3 DNA sequence: TGTGCCAGCTCACCACGAAGGACTAGCGGGAGGGCCGTTGAGCAGTTCTTC.